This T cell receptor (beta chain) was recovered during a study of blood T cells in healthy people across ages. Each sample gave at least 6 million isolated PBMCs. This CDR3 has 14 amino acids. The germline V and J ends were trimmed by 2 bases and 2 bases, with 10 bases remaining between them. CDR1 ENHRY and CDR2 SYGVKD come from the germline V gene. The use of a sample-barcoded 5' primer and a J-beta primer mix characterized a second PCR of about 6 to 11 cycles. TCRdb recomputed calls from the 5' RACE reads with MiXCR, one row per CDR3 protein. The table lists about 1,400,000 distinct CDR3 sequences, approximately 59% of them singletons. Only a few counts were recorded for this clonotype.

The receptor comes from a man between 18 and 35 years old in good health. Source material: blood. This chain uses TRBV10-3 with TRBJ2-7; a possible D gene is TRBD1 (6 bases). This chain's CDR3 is CAISEVDSPYEQYF. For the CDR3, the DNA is TGTGCCATCAGTGAGGTGGACAGTCCCTACGAGCAGTACTTC.